Below, one T cell receptor beta chain is given with its context. Its matching antigen is unknown. This sample was taken from a study of T-cell memory formation after mild COVID-19. Background on the study: There were largely donor-specific TCR clusters.

TCRdb analysed the 5' RACE reads with MiXCR anew, one entry per CDR3 protein. This table has about half a million distinct CDR3 sequences, over 15% appearing once. Study findings and constraints: Second-wave clones that peaked on day 37 lacked confirmed SARS-CoV-2 specificity. The main location of contracting CD4+ clones was CM and EM, and that of contracting CD8+ clones was EMRA.

The CDR3 is 15 residues long. V was cut by 1 base and J by 0 bases, with 10 bases left in between. Germline assignment: CDR1 SNHLY and CDR2 FYNNEI. This sequence was found in an adult woman who had mild COVID-19 (a few samples of this study predate the infection). Cell type and time point are not known. Sequences were obtained from PBMCs or a T cell subset sorted from them (not recorded which). The rearrangement joins TRBV2 to TRBJ2-7; D unresolved. CDR3 nucleotides: TGTGCCAGCAGTGAAGGTGCAGTTAGCTCCTACGAGCAGTACTTC. Translated, it gives CASSEGAVSSYEQYF. The full variable domain, rest sourced from reference TRBV2 and TRBJ2-7, is EPEVTQTPSHQVTQMGQEVILRCVPISNHLYFYWYRQILGQKVEFLVSFYNNEISEKSEIFDDQFSVERPDGSNFTLKIRSTKLEDSAMYFCASSEGAVSSYEQYFGPGTRLTVT.